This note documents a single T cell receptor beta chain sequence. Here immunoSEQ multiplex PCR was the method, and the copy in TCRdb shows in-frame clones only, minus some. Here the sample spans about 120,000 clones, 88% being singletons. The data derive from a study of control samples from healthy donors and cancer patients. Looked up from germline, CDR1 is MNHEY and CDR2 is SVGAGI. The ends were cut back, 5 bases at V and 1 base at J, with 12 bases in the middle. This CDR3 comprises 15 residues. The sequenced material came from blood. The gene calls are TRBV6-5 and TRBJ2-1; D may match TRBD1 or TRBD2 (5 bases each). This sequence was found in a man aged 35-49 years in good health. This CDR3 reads CASSNRDGSYNEQFF. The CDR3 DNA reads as TGTGCCAGCAGTAACCGGGACGGTTCCTACAATGAGCAGTTCTTC.